One sample yielded the 9 T cell receptor beta chains listed below, sequenced in a study of Ad26.COV2.S vaccination and SARS-CoV-2 variants. Measured with immunoSEQ multiplex PCR; TCRdb has only the in-frame clones, and not every one. Altogether roughly 680,000 clones are present, about 89% being singletons, with the ten largest covering approximately 1.5%. Sample treatment: approximately 18 received Ad26.COV2.S at low or high dose, single or two shots; roughly 5 received placebo; per-sample allocation not given. The investigators took samples on day 63 after the first vaccine or placebo injection. The sequenced sample was peripheral blood, obtained in a trial of Ad26.COV2.S vaccine versus placebo. The receptors originated from a person aged 18-60 years who received the Ad26.COV2.S COVID-19 vaccine or a placebo.

The chain employs TRBV23-1 and TRBJ1-5, with a weak D call TRBD1 (5 bases). TRBV23-1 is an ORF for which the function is uncertain. Trimming stripped 2 bases from V and 0 bases from J, with 14 bases between. The CDR3 length is 17 residues. The DNA of the CDR3 is TGCGCCAGCAGTCAAGGTGCAGGGAGTTATAGCAATCAGCCCCAGCATTTT. Translation: CASSQGAGSYSNQPQHF.

This clone was seen just once. The rearrangement uses TRBV14 and TRBJ2-5; 10 nucleotides agree with TRBD1. This CDR3 comprises 13 residues. V shed 4 bases, J shed 5 bases, and the junction held 1 base outside the gene matches. Germline CDR1 and CDR2: SGHDN and FVKESK. The CDR3 sequence: CASSRDRGETQYF. The DNA of the CDR3 is TGTGCCAGCAGCCGGGACAGGGGTGAGACCCAGTACTTC.

The J gene is TRBJ1-5, the V gene TRBV12-3 or TRBV12-4; D is uncertain. The V end lost 6 bases, the J end lost 9 bases, and 9 bases lay between the germline ends. This CDR3 is built from 11 residues. As DNA, the CDR3 is TGTGCCAGCAGCCGGGCCCGGCCCCAGCATTTT. Protein: CASSRARPQHF.

This clone came up many times. The chain is built from TRBV30 and TRBJ1-1; 12 nucleotides agree with TRBD1. CDR1 GTSNPN and CDR2 SVGIG come from the germline V gene (reference sequence). Trimming took 3 bases from V and 10 from J; bases not matched to a gene: 6. The CDR3 totals 13 residues. CDR3 region: CAWSPGTGGAAFF. DNA of the CDR3: TGTGCCTGGAGCCCTGGGACAGGGGGCGCAGCTTTCTTT.

The rearrangement links TRBV30 to TRBJ2-7; 8 nucleotides align to TRBD1. The CDR3 runs to 14 residues. Germline V lookup: CDR1 GTSNPN, CDR2 SVGIG (reference sequence). V lost 4 bases to trimming and J lost 7 bases; unmatched junction nucleotides: 12. The CDR3 protein is CAWTAGTGSREQYF. The CDR3 DNA is TGTGCCTGGACCGCCGGGACAGGTTCTCGGGAGCAGTACTTC.

The chain employs TRBV19 and TRBJ1-5; 8 nucleotides agree with TRBD1. This CDR3 contains 14 residues. The V segment lost 3 bases and the J segment 6 bases; nucleotides outside the gene matches: 4. In germline, CDR1 is LNHDA, CDR2 SQIVND (reference sequence). The CDR3 DNA reads as TGTGCCAGTAGTATCAGGGGGCAGGGTCAGCCCCAGCATTTT. Residues: CASSIRGQGQPQHF.

The chain joins TRBV5-1 to TRBJ1-3, with D perhaps matching TRBD1 (6 bases). This CDR3 contains 15 residues. In germline, CDR1 is SGHRS, CDR2 YFSETQ. Trimming cost V 0 bases and J 2 bases, with 9 bases left between them. The CDR3, as DNA: TGCGCCAGCAGCTTGGAGGGACAAACTGGAAACACCATATATTTT. It yields the protein CASSLEGQTGNTIYF.

The chain uses TRBV27 and TRBJ1-4, with 8 bases that match TRBD1. The V and J ends lost 5 bases and 8 bases, in that order; junction bases with no gene match: 7. CDR1 is MNHEY and CDR2 is SMNVEV in the germline V gene (reference sequence). CDR3 length equals 14 residues. Here the CDR3 reads CASSTDRAEEKLFF. CDR3 nucleotide sequence: TGTGCCAGCAGTACGGACAGGGCAGAGGAAAAACTGTTTTTT.

As to this clone: This CDR3 is also generated by other DNA sequences in the sample. V and J are TRBV18 and TRBJ2-3, with D possibly matching TRBD2 (5 bases). This CDR3 spans 14 amino acids. V shed 2 bases and J shed 6 bases, with 12 bases lying between them. Germline loops: CDR1 KGHSH, CDR2 LQKENI. CDR3 DNA: TGTGCCAGCTCACCAGGACTGGGTCTTGATACGCAGTATTTT. Translating gives CASSPGLGLDTQYF.